The entry below gives a single T cell receptor beta chain sequence along with its context. As yet, its antigen is unknown. The PCR was carried out with 60 Vbeta primers and 13 Jbeta primers. The assay was immunoSEQ multiplex PCR, and TCRdb's table has in-frame clones only and misses some. The table for this sample gives 70,000 to 85,000 clones. This sample is drawn from a study of cytomegalovirus exposure and HLA in healthy donors. CDR3 length: 12 amino acids. Trimming cost V 4 bases and J 8 bases, with 10 bases left between them. CDR1 and CDR2 (germline): SGHNT, YENEEA. Findings and caveats of the study: Cytomegalovirus-associated TCR beta chains were listed, numbering 164. Productive status was seen about 87% or about 30% of the time for most TCR beta V segments in an earlier analysis.

This rearrangement joins TRBV11-3 to TRBJ2-3; TRBD2 might be the D (5 bases). This clonotype was obtained from a female donor in good health and CMV-seropositive. Sequenced sample: PBMCs. The DNA for the CDR3 is TGTGCCAGCAGCTCTGGGAGTTCTACGCAGTATTTT. Residues: CASSSGSSTQYF.